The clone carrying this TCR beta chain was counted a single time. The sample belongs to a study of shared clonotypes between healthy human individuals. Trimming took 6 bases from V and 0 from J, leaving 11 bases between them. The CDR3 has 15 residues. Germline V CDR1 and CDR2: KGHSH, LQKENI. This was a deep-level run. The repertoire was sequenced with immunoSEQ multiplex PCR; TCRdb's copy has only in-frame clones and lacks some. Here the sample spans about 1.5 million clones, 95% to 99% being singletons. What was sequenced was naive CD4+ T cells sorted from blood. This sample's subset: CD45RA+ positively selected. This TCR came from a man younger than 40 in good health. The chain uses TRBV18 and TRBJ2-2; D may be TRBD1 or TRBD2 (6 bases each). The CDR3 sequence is CASSSGAANTGELFF. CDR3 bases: TGTGCCAGCTCCTCGGGGGCTGCGAACACCGGGGAGCTGTTTTTT. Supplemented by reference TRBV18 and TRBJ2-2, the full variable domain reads NAGVMQNPRHLVRRRGQEARLRCSPMKGHSHVYWYRQLPEEGLKFMVYLQKENIIDESGMPKERFSAEFPKEGPSILRIQQVVRGDSAAYFCASSSGAANTGELFFGEGSRLTVL.